Described below is a single TCR beta chain sequence and its context. The second PCR ran roughly 7 to 11 cycles with a sample-barcoded 5' primer and J-beta primers. Each CDR3 protein is one row after TCRdb ran MiXCR on the 5' RACE reads. The table shows about 1.8 million distinct CDR3 sequences, with about 50% occurring only once. This entry belongs to a study of blood T cells in healthy people across ages. Trimming cost V 6 bases and J 0 bases, with 8 bases left between them. There are 12 residues in the CDR3. Germline CDR1 SQVTM, CDR2 ANQGSEA. The sequenced material came from blood. V and J are TRBV29-1 and TRBJ2-5; TRBD2 is a possible D gene (5 bases). The sequence was obtained from a woman aged 40-49 years in good health. The CDR3: CSVGLHQETQYF. Here the CDR3 DNA reads TGCAGCGTCGGACTCCACCAAGAGACCCAGTACTTC.